A selection of T cell receptor beta chains follows, all from one sample in a study of regulatory T cells in long-lasting Graves disease. MiXCR, run by TCRdb on the multiplex PCR reads, gives a single entry per CDR3 protein. The sample shows a few hundred thousand distinct CDR3 sequences, approximately 22% of them seen only once. The starting material was peripheral blood mononuclear cells (PBMCs), obtained when the disease was refractory, from a patient treated with antithyroid drugs. These receptors all come from a female donor with Graves disease. CDR3s include the opening cysteine and the closing phenylalanine or tryptophan. Each record gives: D gene, J gene, clone size, V gene, CDR3 protein, CDR3 DNA. The D gene is left open where the match is weak. Part of the rows lack a size; the others show once, few, many or a class for expanded clones.

d_call: NA; j_call: TRBJ1-2; clone_size: many; v_call: TRBV6-5; cdr3_aa: CASSYSQGYGGYTF; cdr3_nt: TGTGCCAGCAGTTACTCGCAGGGCTACGGAGGCTACACCTTC
d_call: NA; j_call: TRBJ1-2; clone_size: few; v_call: TRBV2; cdr3_aa: CASSVGQSYTF; cdr3_nt: TGTGCCAGCAGCGTAGGGCAAAGCTACACCTTC
d_call: NA; j_call: TRBJ2-7; clone_size: many; v_call: TRBV28; cdr3_aa: CASSFSPKNEQYF; cdr3_nt: TGTGCCAGCAGTTTTTCCCCCAAGAACGAGCAGTACTTC
d_call: TRBD1; j_call: TRBJ2-5; clone_size: few; v_call: TRBV16; cdr3_aa: CASSQSTGWETQYF; cdr3_nt: TGTGCCAGCAGCCAATCGACAGGGTGGGAGACCCAGTACTTC
d_call: NA; j_call: TRBJ1-1; clone_size: many; v_call: TRBV19; cdr3_aa: CASRPAGRTEAFF; cdr3_nt: TGTGCCAGTAGGCCTGCGGGACGGACTGAAGCTTTCTTT
d_call: NA; j_call: TRBJ2-5; clone_size: many; v_call: TRBV7-2; cdr3_aa: CASSLGSTEGETQYF; cdr3_nt: TGTGCCAGCAGCTTAGGAAGTACAGAGGGCGAGACCCAGTACTTC
d_call: NA; j_call: TRBJ2-5; clone_size: once; v_call: TRBV5-1; cdr3_aa: CASSLTGRGQETQYF; cdr3_nt: TGCGCCAGCAGCTTGACAGGGAGGGGACAAGAGACCCAGTACTTC
d_call: NA; j_call: TRBJ1-1; clone_size: many; v_call: TRBV28; cdr3_aa: CASSLRPFEAFF; cdr3_nt: TGTGCCAGCAGTTTACGGCCCTTCGAAGCTTTCTTT
d_call: NA; j_call: TRBJ2-5; clone_size: many; v_call: TRBV7-3; cdr3_aa: CASSPTATGAETQYF; cdr3_nt: TGTGCCAGCAGCCCAACCGCGACCGGGGCGGAGACCCAGTACTTC
d_call: NA; j_call: TRBJ2-7; clone_size: many; v_call: TRBV2; cdr3_aa: CASLYRTAIYEQYF; cdr3_nt: TGTGCCAGCTTATACCGGACAGCTATCTACGAGCAGTACTTC
d_call: TRBD1; j_call: TRBJ1-1; clone_size: few; v_call: TRBV19; cdr3_aa: CASRRQGRGRTEAFF; cdr3_nt: TGTGCCAGTAGGAGACAGGGGCGTGGTAGGACTGAAGCTTTCTTT
d_call: TRBD2; j_call: TRBJ2-2; clone_size: NA; v_call: TRBV7-8; cdr3_aa: CASSKSGTSGGSGELFF; cdr3_nt: TGTGCCAGCAGCAAGTCCGGGACTAGCGGGGGTTCCGGGGAGCTGTTTTTT
d_call: NA; j_call: TRBJ1-4; clone_size: NA; v_call: TRBV20-1; cdr3_aa: CSARDYAPERGGHREKLFF; cdr3_nt: TGCAGTGCTAGAGATTACGCCCCGGAGAGGGGGGGCCATCGTGAAAAACTGTTTTTT
d_call: NA; j_call: TRBJ1-6; clone_size: few; v_call: TRBV30; cdr3_aa: CAWSPPPSYNSPLHF; cdr3_nt: TGTGCCTGGAGCCCCCCGCCCTCCTATAATTCACCCCTCCACTTT